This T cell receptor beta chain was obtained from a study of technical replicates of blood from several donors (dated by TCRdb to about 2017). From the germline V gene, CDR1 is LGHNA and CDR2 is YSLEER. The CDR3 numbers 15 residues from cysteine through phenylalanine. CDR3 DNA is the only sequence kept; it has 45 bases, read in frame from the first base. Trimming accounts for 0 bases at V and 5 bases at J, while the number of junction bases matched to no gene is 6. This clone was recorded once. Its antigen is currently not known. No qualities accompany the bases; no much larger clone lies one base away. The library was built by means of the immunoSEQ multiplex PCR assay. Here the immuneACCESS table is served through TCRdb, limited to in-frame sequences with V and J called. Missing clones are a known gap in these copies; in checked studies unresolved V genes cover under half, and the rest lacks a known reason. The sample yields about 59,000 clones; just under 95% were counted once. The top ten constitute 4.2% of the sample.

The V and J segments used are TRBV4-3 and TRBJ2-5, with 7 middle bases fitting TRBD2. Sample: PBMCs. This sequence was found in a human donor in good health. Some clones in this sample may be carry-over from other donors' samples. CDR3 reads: CASSQDTGGGETQYF. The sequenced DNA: TGCGCCAGCAGCCAAGATACGGGAGGCGGGGAGACCCAGTACTTC.